This entry describes one TCR beta chain. Its antigen is unknown. The sample is drawn from a study of CD8 T cells in Susac syndrome. Study results and caveats: The study recognized that its TCR sequencing and HLA analysis covered a relatively small number of individuals.

RNA amounts of about 0.5 to 1 ug underwent reverse transcription with random hexamers. Amplification of the TCR beta CDR3 was carried out by immunoSEQ multiplex PCR, which spanned a total of 54 Vbeta and 13 Jbeta segments. TCRdb independently ran MiXCR on the immunoSEQ multiplex PCR reads; one entry per CDR3 protein. The sample holds 210,000 or so distinct CDR3 sequences; about 93% are singletons and the top ten take 0.1% to 0.15%. Sequencing targeted TCR beta in blood CD8+ and CD4+ T cells. This TCR was sampled from a human donor with multiple sclerosis. The sequencing sample was made of CD8+ T cells from PBMCs.

Here the CDR3 reads CASSGGLQRTDTQYF. The CDR3 coding sequence is TGTGCCAGCAGTGGGGGCCTCCAGAGGACAGATACGCAGTATTTT. J is TRBJ2-3 and V is TRBV28, with D perhaps TRBD1 (6 bases). The CDR3 contains 15 residues. CDR1 and CDR2 (germline): MDHEN, SYDVKM. The V end lost 5 bases, the J end lost 3 bases, and 15 bases lay between the germline ends.